One sample yielded the 8 T cell receptor beta chains listed below, sequenced in a study of regulatory T cells in long-lasting Graves disease. Sample time point: newly diagnosed GD, antithyroid drugs for less than 3 months. The TCR library was made from RNA extracted from PBMCs. Building of the TCR beta libraries involved iRepertoire HTBI primers and Arm-PCR of CDR3 regions. TCRdb re-called the multiplex PCR reads with MiXCR, one entry per CDR3 protein. Found here are about 620,000 distinct CDR3 sequences, 16% of them singletons; the top ten hold around a sixth. These data were likewise used in another study, on T cells in Graves' hyperthyroidism and ophthalmopathy.

Sequencing was performed on peripheral blood mononuclear cells (PBMCs), taken at new diagnosis, from a patient treated with antithyroid drugs. The source is a woman aged 25 to 45 with Graves disease.

This clonotype was seen a handful of times. The chain couples TRBV19 to TRBJ1-5; TRBD1 aligns across 7 bases. V was pared by 3 bases and J by 0 bases, with 14 bases of the junction left unmatched. The germline CDR1 and CDR2 sequences are LNHDA and SQIVND (reference sequence). The CDR3 is made up of 19 amino acids. DNA of the CDR3: TGTGCCAGTAGTATCTTTGGGACAGTCAACCTTTATAGCAATCAGCCCCAGCATTTT. This sequence encodes CASSIFGTVNLYSNQPQHF.

In this sample, this clonotype turned up many times. The gene calls are TRBV11-2 and TRBJ1-1; D possibly corresponds to TRBD1 (5 bases). The germline V and J ends were trimmed by 5 bases and 0 bases, with 13 bases remaining between them. The CDR3 is 15 residues long. Germline CDR1 reads SGHAT; CDR2 reads FQNNGV. DNA for the CDR3: TGTGCCAGCAGCCCGCGGACACTGATGAACACTGAAGCTTTCTTT. Translation: CASSPRTLMNTEAFF.

This clonotype occurred many times. This chain connects TRBV28 to TRBJ1-3; perhaps TRBD1 as D (5 bases). This CDR3 has 15 amino acids. The V gene lost 5 bases and the J gene lost 4 bases, with 15 bases spanning the gap. From germline, CDR1 is MDHEN and CDR2 SYDVKM. For the CDR3, the DNA is TGTGCCAGCAGTGACAGTAGGGCGGGCGGAAACACCATATATTTT. Amino acids: CASSDSRAGGNTIYF.

This clonotype appeared a few times. This chain connects TRBV7-9 to TRBJ2-3, with 12 nucleotides matching TRBD2. Germline V gene sequence: CDR1 SEHNR, CDR2 FQNEAQ (reference sequence). V lost 7 bases, J lost 0 bases, and 8 bases stayed unmatched. This CDR3 has 17 residues. As DNA, the CDR3 is TGTGCCAGCAACTTGGCCGGGACTAGCGGGAGCACAGATACGCAGTATTTT. It specifies CASNLAGTSGSTDTQYF. The complete variable domain, with remaining parts taken from reference TRBV7-9 and TRBJ2-3, reads DTGVSQNPRHKITKRGQNVTFRCDPISEHNRLYWYRQTLGQGPEFLTYFQNEAQLEKSRLLSDRFSAERPKGSFSTLEIQRTEQGDSAMYLCASNLAGTSGSTDTQYFGPGTRLTVL.

This clonotype was counted at least ten times. This chain uses TRBV12-3 or TRBV12-4 with TRBJ2-1, with a tentative D call TRBD2 (5 bases). This CDR3 comprises 15 residues. V lost 7 bases and J lost 7, with 20 bases in between. CDR3 nucleotides: TGTGCCAGCAATCCAACGGGTGGGAGTTGGAATGAGCAGTTCTTC. Its translation: CASNPTGGSWNEQFF.

Points on this clonotype: Given a far larger clone just one base away, this is likely a sequencing read error. This chain uses TRBV7-2 with TRBJ2-7, with D possibly matching TRBD1 (6 bases). CDR1 is SGHTA and CDR2 is FQGNSA in the germline V gene. CDR3 size: 15 residues. The CDR3: CASSLIGSAGDEQCF. The CDR3 nucleotides are TGTGCCAGCAGCTTAATCGGGTCTGCAGGGGACGAGCAGTGCTTC.

As concerns this clonotype: With a much larger clone just one base away, this may be a read error. This chain links TRBV6-2 or TRBV6-3 with TRBJ2-1; perhaps TRBD2 as D (6 bases). Trimming shortened V by 5 bases and J by 6 bases, and 17 bases separated the two germline ends. Germline V gene sequence: CDR1 MNHEY, CDR2 SVGEGT. The CDR3 covers 15 residues. The CDR3 coding sequence is TGTGCCAGCAGTCCACGGTCCGGGAGCCGCAATGAGCAGTTCTTC. It encodes CASSPRSGSRNEQFF.

The count of this clonotype is one. A read error may explain this, as a much larger clone is one base away. This chain uses TRBV7-9 with TRBJ1-4; D is uncertain. The length of the CDR3 is 14 residues. CDR1 and CDR2 from the germline V gene are SEHNR and FQNEAQ (reference sequence). The CDR3 DNA is TGTGTCAGCTCGAGATGGCAATCAGATGAAAAACTGTTTTTT. Amino acid sequence: CVSSRWQSDEKLFF.